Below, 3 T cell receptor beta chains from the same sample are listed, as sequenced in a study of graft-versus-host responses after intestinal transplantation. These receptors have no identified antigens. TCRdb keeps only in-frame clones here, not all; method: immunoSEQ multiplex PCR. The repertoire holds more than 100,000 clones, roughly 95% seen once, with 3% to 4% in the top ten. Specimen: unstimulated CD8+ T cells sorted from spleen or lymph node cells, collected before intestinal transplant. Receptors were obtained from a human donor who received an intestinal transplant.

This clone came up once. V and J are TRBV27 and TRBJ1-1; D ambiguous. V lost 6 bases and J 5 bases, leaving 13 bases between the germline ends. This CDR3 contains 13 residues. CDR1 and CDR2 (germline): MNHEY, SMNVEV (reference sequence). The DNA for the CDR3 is TGTGCCAGCAGCATGATGGGGAGTACTGAAGCTTTCTTT. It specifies CASSMMGSTEAFF.

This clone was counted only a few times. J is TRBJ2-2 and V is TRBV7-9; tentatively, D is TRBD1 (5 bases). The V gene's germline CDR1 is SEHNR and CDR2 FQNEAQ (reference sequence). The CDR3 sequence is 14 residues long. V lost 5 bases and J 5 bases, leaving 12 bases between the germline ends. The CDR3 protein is CASSPQAGTGELFF. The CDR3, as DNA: TGTGCCAGCAGCCCACAAGCAGGGACCGGGGAGCTGTTTTTT.

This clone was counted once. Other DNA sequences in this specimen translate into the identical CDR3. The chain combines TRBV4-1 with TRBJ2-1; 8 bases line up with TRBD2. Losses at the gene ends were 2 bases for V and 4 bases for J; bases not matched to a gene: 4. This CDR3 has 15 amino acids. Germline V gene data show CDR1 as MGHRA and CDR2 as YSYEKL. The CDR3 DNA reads TGCGCCAGCAGCCAACAACTAGCGGAGTACAATGAGCAGTTCTTC. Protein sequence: CASSQQLAEYNEQFF.